This entry lists 9 T cell receptor beta chains sequenced from one sample in a study of blood T cell repertoires in COVID-19. Profiling relied on immunoSEQ multiplex PCR, and the TCRdb table lists in-frame clones only, not all of them. In the table there are roughly 230,000 clones, almost 90% of which are singletons. Sequenced sample: peripheral blood. Source of these receptors: a woman in her sixties or seventies with COVID-19, enrolled during active disease.

The rearrangement uses TRBV4-2 and TRBJ1-2; 9 nucleotides line up with TRBD1. V lost 1 base to trimming and J lost 2 bases; unmatched junction nucleotides: 11. CDR1 is LGHNA, CDR2 YNFKEQ, per germline. CDR3 length equals 18 residues. The CDR3 sequence is CASSQGGWGQGINYGYTF. DNA for the CDR3: TGTGCCAGCAGCCAAGGAGGGTGGGGACAGGGTATCAACTATGGCTACACCTTC.

To note about this clone: One junction end does not reproduce the germline sequence, and a read error may be involved. The J gene is TRBJ2-2, the V gene TRBV10-1; maybe TRBD2 (7 bases). Germline CDR1 is WNHNN and CDR2 is SYGVQD (reference sequence). CDR3 length: 14 amino acids. The CDR3 region has the DNA TGCGCCAGCTGTGACGAAGGGGGGGCCGGGGAGCTGTTTTTT. As protein: CASCDEGGAGELFF.

The rearrangement uses TRBV4-3 and TRBJ1-1; the D gene is possibly TRBD1 (5 bases). The CDR3 contains 15 residues. Trimming shortened V by 0 bases and J by 1 base, and 9 bases separated the two germline ends. The V gene's germline CDR1 is LGHNA and CDR2 YSLEER. The CDR3 reads CASSQDSQGNTEAFF. DNA for the CDR3: TGCGCCAGCAGCCAAGATTCCCAGGGGAACACTGAAGCTTTCTTT.

This sequence joins TRBV11-2 and TRBJ2-3, with 8 positions matching TRBD2. The germline V gene encodes CDR1 SGHAT and CDR2 FQNNGV. CDR3 length: 17 residues. V shed 5 bases, J shed 2 bases, and the junction held 12 bases outside the gene matches. The DNA for the CDR3 is TGTGCCAGCAGCCTCCGGGGAGTAGCGGGATTCACAGATACGCAGTATTTT. Its translation: CASSLRGVAGFTDTQYF.

This rearrangement joins TRBV7-2 to TRBJ2-2; 7 bases fit TRBD2. The CDR3 length is 12 residues. Germline V gene sequence: CDR1 SGHTA, CDR2 FQGNSA. V was pared by 5 bases and J by 13 bases, with 7 bases of the junction left unmatched. The CDR3 DNA is TGTGCCAGCAGCCCTGGGGGGGGAGGGCTGTTTTTT. Translated, it gives CASSPGGGGLFF.

The chain uses TRBV18 and TRBJ2-2, with a weak D call TRBD1 (6 bases). V was trimmed by 6 bases and J by 0 bases, leaving 11 bases between them. This CDR3 comprises 15 residues. Germline CDR1 is KGHSH and CDR2 is LQKENI. The CDR3 DNA is TGTGCCAGCTCCCCCGGGACAACGAACACCGGGGAGCTGTTTTTT. It encodes CASSPGTTNTGELFF.

V is TRBV15 and J is TRBJ1-5; TRBD1 matches at 9 bases. The J segment lost 5 bases and the V segment lost 6 bases, leaving 5 bases of the junction unmatched. The germline V gene has CDR1 LNHNV and CDR2 YYDKDF (reference sequence). The length of the CDR3 is 14 residues. CDR3 residues: CATRGQGGDQPQHF. DNA for the CDR3: TGTGCCACCAGGGGACAGGGAGGGGATCAGCCCCAGCATTTT. Supplemented by reference TRBV15 and TRBJ1-5, the full variable domain reads DAMVIQNPRYQVTQFGKPVTLSCSQTLNHNVMYWYQQKSSQAPKLLFHYYDKDFNNEADTPDNFQSRRPNTSFCFLDIRSPGLGDTAMYLCATRGQGGDQPQHFGDGTRLSIL.

The rearrangement uses TRBV10-3 and TRBJ1-2, with D possibly being TRBD1 (6 bases). V dropped 0 bases and J dropped 5 bases, with 16 bases sitting between them. The CDR3 is 16 residues long. Germline CDR1 ENHRY, CDR2 SYGVKD. CDR3: CAISESLTTGNYGYTF. In DNA, the CDR3 is TGTGCCATCAGTGAGTCACTGACTACAGGGAATTATGGCTACACCTTC.

The sample holds one count of this clone. The gene calls are TRBV5-1 and TRBJ1-1; D may be TRBD1 (5 bases). V dropped 1 base and J dropped 0 bases, with 10 bases sitting between them. The CDR3 extends over 15 amino acids. In germline, CDR1 is SGHRS, CDR2 YFSETQ. The CDR3 DNA follows: TGCGCCAGCAGCTTGTGGGGGGTACTGAACACTGAAGCTTTCTTT. It yields the protein CASSLWGVLNTEAFF.